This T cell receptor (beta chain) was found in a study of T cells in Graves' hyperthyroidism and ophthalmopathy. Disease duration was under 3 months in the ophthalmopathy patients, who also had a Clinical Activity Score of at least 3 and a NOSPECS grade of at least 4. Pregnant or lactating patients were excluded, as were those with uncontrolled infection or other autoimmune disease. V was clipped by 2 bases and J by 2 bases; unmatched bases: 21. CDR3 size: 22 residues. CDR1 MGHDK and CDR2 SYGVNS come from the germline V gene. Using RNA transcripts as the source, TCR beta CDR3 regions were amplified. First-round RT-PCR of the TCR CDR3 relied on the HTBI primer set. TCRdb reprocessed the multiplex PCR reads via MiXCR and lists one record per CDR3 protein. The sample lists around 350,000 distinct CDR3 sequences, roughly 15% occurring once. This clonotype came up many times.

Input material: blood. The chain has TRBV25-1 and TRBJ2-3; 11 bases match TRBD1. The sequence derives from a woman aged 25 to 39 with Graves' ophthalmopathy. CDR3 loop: CASSEAQGQGAIFAVHTDTQYF. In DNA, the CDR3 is TGTGCCAGCAGTGAAGCCCAAGGACAGGGGGCTATCTTTGCCGTTCACACAGATACGCAGTATTTT.